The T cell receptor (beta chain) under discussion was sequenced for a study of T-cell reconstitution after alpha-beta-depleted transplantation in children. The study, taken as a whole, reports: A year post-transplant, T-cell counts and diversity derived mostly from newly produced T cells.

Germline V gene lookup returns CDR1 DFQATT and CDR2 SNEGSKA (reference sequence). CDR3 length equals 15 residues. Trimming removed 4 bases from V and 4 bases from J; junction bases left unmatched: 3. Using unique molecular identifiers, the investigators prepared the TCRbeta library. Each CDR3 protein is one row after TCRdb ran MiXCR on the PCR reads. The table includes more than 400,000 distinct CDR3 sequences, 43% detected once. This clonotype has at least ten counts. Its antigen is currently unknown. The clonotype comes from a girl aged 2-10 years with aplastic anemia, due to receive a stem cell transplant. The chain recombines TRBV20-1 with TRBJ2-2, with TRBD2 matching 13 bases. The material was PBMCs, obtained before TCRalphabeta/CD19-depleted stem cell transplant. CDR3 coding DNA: TGCAGTGCTAAGACTAGCGGGAGGACCACCGGGGAGCTGTTTTTT. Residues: CSAKTSGRTTGELFF.